These 15 T cell receptor beta chains were all obtained from the same sample, sequenced in a study of blood T cell repertoires in COVID-19. Sequencing used immunoSEQ multiplex PCR; TCRdb keeps in-frame clones, though not all of them. Of about 140,000 clones listed, around 88% are singletons. The material sequenced was peripheral blood. The receptors here all came from a woman in her fifties or sixties with acute or convalescent COVID-19.

The V and J genes are TRBV19 and TRBJ2-7; the D is unclear. Germline V CDR1 and CDR2: LNHDA, SQIVND (reference sequence). With 1 base removed from V and 4 bases from J, the gap between germline ends came to 11 bases. CDR3 size: 14 residues. This CDR3 reads CASSIAPSRYEQYF. The CDR3 bases are TGTGCCAGTAGTATAGCTCCGAGTAGATACGAGCAGTACTTC. The whole variable domain, filled in from reference TRBV19 and TRBJ2-7, reads DGGITQSPKYLFRKEGQNVTLSCEQNLNHDAMYWYRQDPGQGLRLIYYSQIVNDFQKGDIAEGYSVSREKKESFPLTVTSAQKNPTAFYLCASSIAPSRYEQYFGPGTRLTVT.

This clone has a single count. The chain employs TRBV5-5 and TRBJ2-2; the match to TRBD2 covers 8 bases. V was clipped by 5 bases and J by 1 base; unmatched bases: 4. Germline values: CDR1 SGHKS, CDR2 YYEKEE (reference sequence). The CDR3 length is 15 residues. Here the CDR3 reads CASRSLAVNTGELFF. The CDR3 DNA reads as TGTGCCAGCAGATCACTAGCGGTGAACACCGGGGAGCTGTTTTTT. The full variable domain, completed using reference TRBV5-5 and TRBJ2-2, is DAGVTQSPTHLIKTRGQQVTLRCSPISGHKSVSWYQQVLGQGPQFIFQYYEKEERGRGNFPDRFSARQFPNYSSELNVNALLLGDSALYLCASRSLAVNTGELFFGEGSRLTVL.

The CDR3 sequence: CASSSSGSYEQYF. Written as DNA, the CDR3 is TGTGCCAGTAGTTCCTCGGGGTCCTACGAGCAGTACTTC. V gene TRBV19 combines with J gene TRBJ2-7; tentatively, D is TRBD2 (5 bases). With 5 bases removed from V and 1 base from J, the gap between germline ends came to 9 bases. The length of the CDR3 is 13 residues. Germline CDR1 reads LNHDA; CDR2 reads SQIVND (reference sequence).

The chain carries TRBV5-1 and TRBJ1-2; weak D call: TRBD1 (6 bases). The germline V gene has CDR1 SGHRS and CDR2 YFSETQ. The CDR3 length is 15 residues. Trimming took 1 base from V and 3 from J, leaving 13 bases between them. CDR3 in amino acids: CASSLTGTRDYGYTF. The CDR3 DNA sequence: TGCGCCAGCAGCTTGACCGGGACAAGAGACTATGGCTACACCTTC.

The chain employs TRBV5-5 and TRBJ2-1, with D possibly TRBD1 on 6 matching bases. The CDR3 loop spans 13 amino acids. V was cut by 5 bases and J by 7 bases, with 13 bases left in between. Germline CDR1 SGHKS, CDR2 YYEKEE (reference sequence). This CDR3 is CASRVGAANEQFF. The CDR3 DNA reads as TGTGCCAGCAGGGTGGGGGCTGCGAATGAGCAGTTCTTC.

This clone was picked up one time. The chain has TRBV3-1 (or the pseudogene TRBV3-2) and TRBJ2-5; no clear D. Looked up from germline, CDR1 is LGHDT and CDR2 is YNNKEL (reference sequence). The V and J ends lost 4 bases and 2 bases respectively, with 8 bases between them. CDR3 size: 13 residues. DNA for the CDR3: TGTGCCAGCAGCCCTGCCGGTCAAGAGACCCAGTACTTC. It is translated as CASSPAGQETQYF.

The DNA for the CDR3 is TGTGCAAGTCGTGATGAGACCGGGGAGCTGTTTTTT. This translates into CASRDETGELFF. The chain links TRBV12-2 to TRBJ2-2; the DNA was not compared with TRBD2, the D call given in the table. TRBV12-2 is a known pseudogene. The CDR3 runs 12 residues.

The chain joins TRBV7-3 to TRBJ2-4; no reliable D call. V lost 1 base and J 6 bases, leaving 7 bases between the germline ends. Germline-derived CDR1 and CDR2 are SGHTA and FQGTGA. The CDR3 has 13 amino acids. In DNA form, the CDR3 reads TGTGCCAGCAGCTTAAGTTACGGAAACATTCAGTACTTC. Its protein is CASSLSYGNIQYF.

This rearrangement joins TRBV5-1 to TRBJ1-1; D remains unclear. The V end was cut by 0 bases, the J end by 4 bases, with 10 bases between. Germline assignment: CDR1 SGHRS and CDR2 YFSETQ. The CDR3 extends over 14 amino acids. Written as DNA, the CDR3 is TGCGCCAGCAGCTTGGCCTGGTCCAGCACTGAAGCTTTCTTT. The encoded protein is CASSLAWSSTEAFF.

CDR3 sequence: CASSQRQGNSPLHF. CDR3 bases: TGTGCCAGCAGCCAAAGACAGGGGAATTCACCCCTCCACTTT. The gene calls are TRBV3-1 (or the pseudogene TRBV3-2) and TRBJ1-6; 8 bases line up with TRBD1. The germline CDR1 and CDR2 sequences are LGHDT and YNNKEL (reference sequence). Unmatched junction bases numbered 1, after V lost 2 bases and J lost 7 bases. The CDR3 spans 14 residues.

V usage is TRBV29-1 and J usage is TRBJ1-4, with 9 bases that match TRBD1. Germline V gene lookup returns CDR1 SQVTM and CDR2 ANQGSEA. The CDR3 contains 15 residues. J was trimmed by 4 bases and V by 6 bases; bases with no gene match: 9. The CDR3 spells CSVAPRTGVNEKLFF. The CDR3 DNA reads as TGCAGCGTCGCCCCCCGGACAGGGGTTAATGAAAAACTGTTTTTT.

This sequence joins TRBV10-3 and TRBJ1-2; 9 bases agree with TRBD1. This CDR3 is built from 13 residues. Germline lookup yields CDR1 ENHRY and CDR2 SYGVKD. V lost 6 bases, J lost 6 bases, and 5 bases stayed unmatched. The DNA for the CDR3 is TGTGCCATCAGCCTGGACAGGGGTGATGGCTACACCTTC. Its translation is CAISLDRGDGYTF.

This chain joins TRBV2 and TRBJ1-5; D uncertain. The CDR3 totals 14 residues. V lost 7 bases and J lost 2, with 12 bases in between. From germline, CDR1 is SNHLY and CDR2 FYNNEI. CDR3 nucleotide sequence: TGTGCCAGCATGGGCCCTTCAGGCAATCAGCCCCAGCATTTT. Encoded protein: CASMGPSGNQPQHF.

This chain connects TRBV20-1 to TRBJ2-7; 10 bases are shared with TRBD1. Trimming removed 3 bases from V and 7 bases from J; junction bases left unmatched: 9. CDR1 is DFQATT and CDR2 is SNEGSKA in the germline V gene (reference sequence). The CDR3 sequence is 14 residues long. The CDR3: CSASTGTGAREQYF. CDR3 DNA sequence: TGCAGTGCTAGTACCGGGACAGGGGCTAGAGAGCAGTACTTC.

The V call is TRBV6-6, the J call TRBJ2-7, with D perhaps TRBD1 (6 bases). CDR1 is MNHNY, CDR2 SVGAGI, per germline (reference sequence). The CDR3 sequence is 15 residues long. V was clipped by 6 bases and J by 0 bases, with 15 bases between them. The CDR3 reads CASSPGTSLSYEQYF. The CDR3 DNA sequence: TGTGCCAGCAGCCCCGGGACATCCCTCTCCTACGAGCAGTACTTC.